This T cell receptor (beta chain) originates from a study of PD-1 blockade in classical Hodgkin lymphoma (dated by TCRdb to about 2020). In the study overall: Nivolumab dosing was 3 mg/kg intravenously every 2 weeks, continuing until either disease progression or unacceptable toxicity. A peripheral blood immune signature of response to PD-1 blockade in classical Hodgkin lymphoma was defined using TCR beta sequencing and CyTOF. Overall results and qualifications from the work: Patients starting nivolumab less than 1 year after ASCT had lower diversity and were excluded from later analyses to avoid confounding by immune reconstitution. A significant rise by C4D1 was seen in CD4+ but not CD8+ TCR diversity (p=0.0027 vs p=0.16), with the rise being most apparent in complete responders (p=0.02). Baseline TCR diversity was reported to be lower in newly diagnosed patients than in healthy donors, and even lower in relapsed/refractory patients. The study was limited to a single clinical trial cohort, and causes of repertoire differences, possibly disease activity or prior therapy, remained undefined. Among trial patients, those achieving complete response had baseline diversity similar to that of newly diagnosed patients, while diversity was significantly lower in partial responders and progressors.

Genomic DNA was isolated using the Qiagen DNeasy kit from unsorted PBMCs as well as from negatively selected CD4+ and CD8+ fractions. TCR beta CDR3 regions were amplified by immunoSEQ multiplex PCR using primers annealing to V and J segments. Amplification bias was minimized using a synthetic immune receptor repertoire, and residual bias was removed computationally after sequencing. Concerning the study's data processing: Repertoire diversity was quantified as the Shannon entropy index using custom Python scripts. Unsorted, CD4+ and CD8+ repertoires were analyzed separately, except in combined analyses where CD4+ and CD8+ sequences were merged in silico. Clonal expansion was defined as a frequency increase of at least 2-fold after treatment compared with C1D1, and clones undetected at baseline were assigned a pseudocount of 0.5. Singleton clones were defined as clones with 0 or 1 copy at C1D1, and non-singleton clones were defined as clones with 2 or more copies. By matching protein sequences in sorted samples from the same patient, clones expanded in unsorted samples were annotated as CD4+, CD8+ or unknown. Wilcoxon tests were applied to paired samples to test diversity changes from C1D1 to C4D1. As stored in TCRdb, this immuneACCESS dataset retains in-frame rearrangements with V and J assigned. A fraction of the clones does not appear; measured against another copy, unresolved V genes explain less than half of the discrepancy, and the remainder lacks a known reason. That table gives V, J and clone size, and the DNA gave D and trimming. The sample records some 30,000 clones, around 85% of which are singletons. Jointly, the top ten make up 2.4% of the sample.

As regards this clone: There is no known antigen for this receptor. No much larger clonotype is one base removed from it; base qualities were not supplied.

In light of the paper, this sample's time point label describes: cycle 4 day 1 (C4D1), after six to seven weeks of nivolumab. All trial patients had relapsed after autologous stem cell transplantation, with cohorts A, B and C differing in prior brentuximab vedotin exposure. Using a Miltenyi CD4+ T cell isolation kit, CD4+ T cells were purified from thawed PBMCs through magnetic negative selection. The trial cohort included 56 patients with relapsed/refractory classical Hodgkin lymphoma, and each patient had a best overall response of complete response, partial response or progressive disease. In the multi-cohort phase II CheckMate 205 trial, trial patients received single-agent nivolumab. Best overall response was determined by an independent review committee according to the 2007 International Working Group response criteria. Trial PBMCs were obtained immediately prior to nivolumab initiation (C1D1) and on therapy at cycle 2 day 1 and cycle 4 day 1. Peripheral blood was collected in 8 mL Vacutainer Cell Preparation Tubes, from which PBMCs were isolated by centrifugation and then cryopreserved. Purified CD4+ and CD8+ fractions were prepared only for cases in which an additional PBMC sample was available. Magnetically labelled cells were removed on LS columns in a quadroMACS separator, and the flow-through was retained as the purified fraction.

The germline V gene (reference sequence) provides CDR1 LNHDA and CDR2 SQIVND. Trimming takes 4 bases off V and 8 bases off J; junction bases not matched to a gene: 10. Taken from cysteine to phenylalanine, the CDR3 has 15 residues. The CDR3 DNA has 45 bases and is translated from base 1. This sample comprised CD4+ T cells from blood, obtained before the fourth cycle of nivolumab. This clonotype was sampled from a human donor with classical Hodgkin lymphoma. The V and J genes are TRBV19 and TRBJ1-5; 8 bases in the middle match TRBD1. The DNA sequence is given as TGTGCCAGTAGTACCCGACTTCAGGGGGCTGAGCCCCAGCATTTT. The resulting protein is CASSTRLQGAEPQHF.